This section outlines one T cell receptor beta chain sequence together with its context. Its antigen remains unknown. The record originates from a study of regulatory dendritic cells for organ transplantation. General study results and limits: Between individuals, the alloreactive memory CD8+ T cell pool differed considerably.

Memory T cells were CD45RO+, naive were CD45RA+, sorted by FACS. CDR1 and CDR2 (germline): SQVTM, ANQGSEA. The CDR3 runs 13 residues. Between the trimmed V and J ends, which lost 4 bases and 4 bases, there was a span of 11 bases. The data were produced by immunoSEQ multiplex PCR, yet TCRdb's version contains in-frame clones alone and is incomplete. The table lists approximately 19,000 clones, 70% to 80% of them singletons, with approximately 0.9% in the top ten. Sequencing was carried out using memory CD4+ T cells from blood. Subset reported: CD45RO+ memory T cells. The chain uses TRBV29-1 and TRBJ1-3; no definite D call. This clonotype was sampled from a human donor in good health. CDR3 coding DNA: TGCAGCGTTGGACCGGGGAGCGGAAACACCATATATTTT. Amino acid sequence: CSVGPGSGNTIYF.